The clone carrying this T cell receptor (beta chain) was observed at least ten times. Its specificity is unknown. With 3 bases removed from V and 6 bases from J, the gap between germline ends came to 14 bases. The CDR3 has 14 amino acids. Germline-derived CDR1 and CDR2 are SGHTA and FQGNSA. This sample is drawn from a study of T cell repertoires in cytomegalovirus infection. Study information: Evidence of both CMV infection and a matching HLA type came from public TCR beta signatures. Whole-study results and caveats: Carriage of CMV together with the relevant HLA was identifiable through cumulative public TCR beta family frequency. CMV-specific TCR beta clonotypes restricted by HLA-C were the ones dominating the ex vivo response.

Via MiXCR, TCRdb re-called the reads, giving one row per CDR3 protein. Of 200,000 to 300,000 distinct CDR3 sequences listed, around 8.7% are singletons. V usage is TRBV7-2 and J usage is TRBJ1-2; D ambiguous. The origin of this receptor is a human donor in good health (CMV status not recorded). Some clones in this sample may be carry-over from other donors' samples. Sequencing used PBMCs. The DNA for the CDR3 is TGTGCCAGCAGCTTCCGGACGACCGACCATGGCTACACCTTC. Translation gives CASSFRTTDHGYTF.